These T cell receptor beta chains were read from a single sample in a study of memory CD4+ T cells and cytomegalovirus serostatus. Only in-frame clones appear in the TCRdb table, and some are missing; sequencing was by immunoSEQ multiplex PCR. The sample records more than 45,000 clones, under 90% being singletons. Sequencing input: memory CD4+ T cells from blood. Receptors were obtained from an adult in good health and CMV-seronegative. The conserved cysteine and the conserved F or W are not part of the CDR3 here. Expanded clones get a size class; other rows say once, few or many, or leave the size out.

-,TRBV19,TRBJ1-5,ASSIERDQPQH
-,TRBV7-8,TRBJ1-4,ATTLGNNNEKLF
-,TRBV6-6,TRBJ1-1,ASIRTDTMNTEAF
-,TRBV5-6,TRBJ2-7,ASSLLAYRTGTGDGEQY
few,TRBV4-2,TRBJ1-3,ASSQDTGNTIY
few,TRBV25-1,TRBJ1-4,ARMLRTEKLF
-,TRBV4-2,TRBJ1-1,ASSQSPRNTF
-,TRBV4-2,TRBJ2-3,ASSPETSGGLDTQY
-,TRBV6-1,TRBJ2-4,ASSEPTGGQNIQY
-,TRBV5-4,TRBJ1-1,ASSLARGQANTEAF
-,TRBV2,TRBJ2-7,ASRSGTSGGYEQY
once,TRBV28,TRBJ1-2,ATISWGAYT
-,TRBV4-1,TRBJ2-3,ASSQGGGGGDTQY
-,TRBV6-4,TRBJ1-2,ASSPRGLDGYT
-,TRBV5-1,TRBJ2-1,ASSSLTRGGETYNEQF
few,TRBV5-4,TRBJ2-3,ASSPHLTSGVPTDTQY
-,TRBV9,TRBJ2-2,ASSGTLGTGELF
-,TRBV6-4,TRBJ2-3,ASRTGDTQY
-,TRBV19,TRBJ1-2,ASSVSGRDPSNYGYT
-,TRBV29-1,TRBJ1-1,SVPTRGGISTEAF